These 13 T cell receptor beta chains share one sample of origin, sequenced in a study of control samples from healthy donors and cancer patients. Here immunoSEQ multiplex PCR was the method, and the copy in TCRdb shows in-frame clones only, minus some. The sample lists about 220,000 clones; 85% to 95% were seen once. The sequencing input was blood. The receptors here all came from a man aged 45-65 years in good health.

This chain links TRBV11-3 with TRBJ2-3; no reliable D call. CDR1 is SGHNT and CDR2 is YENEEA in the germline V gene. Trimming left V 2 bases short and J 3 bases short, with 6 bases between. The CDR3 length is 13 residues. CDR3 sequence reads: CASSLLATDTQYF. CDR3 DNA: TGTGCCAGCAGCTTACTGGCAACAGATACGCAGTATTTT.

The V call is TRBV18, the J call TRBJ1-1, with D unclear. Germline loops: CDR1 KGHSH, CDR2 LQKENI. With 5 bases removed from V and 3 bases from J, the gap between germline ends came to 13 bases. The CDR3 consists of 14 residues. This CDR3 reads CASSGPAVDTEAFF. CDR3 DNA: TGTGCCAGCTCAGGACCCGCTGTAGACACTGAAGCTTTCTTT.

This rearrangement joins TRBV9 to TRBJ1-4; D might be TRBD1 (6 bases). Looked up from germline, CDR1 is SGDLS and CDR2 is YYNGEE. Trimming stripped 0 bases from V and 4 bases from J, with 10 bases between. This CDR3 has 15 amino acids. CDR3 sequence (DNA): TGTGCCAGCAGCGTAGATACAGGGCGTAATGAAAAACTGTTTTTT. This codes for CASSVDTGRNEKLFF. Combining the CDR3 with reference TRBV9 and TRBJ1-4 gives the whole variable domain DSGVTQTPKHLITATGQRVTLRCSPRSGDLSVYWYQQSLDQGLQFLIQYYNGEERAKGNILERFSAQQFPDLHSELNLSSLELGDSALYFCASSVDTGRNEKLFFGSGTQLSVL.

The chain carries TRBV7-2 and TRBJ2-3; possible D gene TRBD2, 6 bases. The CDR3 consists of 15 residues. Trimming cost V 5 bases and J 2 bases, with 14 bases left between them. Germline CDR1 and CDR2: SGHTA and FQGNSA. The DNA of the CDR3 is TGTGCCAGCAGCCGCGGGGCGGGCGTCACAGATACGCAGTATTTT. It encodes CASSRGAGVTDTQYF.

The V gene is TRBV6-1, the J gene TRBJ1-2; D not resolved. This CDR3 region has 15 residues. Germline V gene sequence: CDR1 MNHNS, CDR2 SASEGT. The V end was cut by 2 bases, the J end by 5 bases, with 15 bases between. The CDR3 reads CASSERTSHPYGYTF. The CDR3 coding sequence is TGTGCCAGCAGTGAACGAACCTCTCACCCGTATGGCTACACCTTC.

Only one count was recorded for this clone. The CDR3 region is CASSLESRTEYSPLHF. CDR3 in DNA: TGTGCCAGCAGCTTGGAGTCTCGGACAGAGTATTCACCCCTCCACTTT. This chain connects TRBV5-4 to TRBJ1-6; possibly TRBD1 for D (6 bases). V was clipped by 0 bases and J by 8 bases, with 15 bases between them. The germline CDR1 and CDR2 sequences are SGHNT and YYREEE (reference sequence). The CDR3 extends over 16 amino acids.

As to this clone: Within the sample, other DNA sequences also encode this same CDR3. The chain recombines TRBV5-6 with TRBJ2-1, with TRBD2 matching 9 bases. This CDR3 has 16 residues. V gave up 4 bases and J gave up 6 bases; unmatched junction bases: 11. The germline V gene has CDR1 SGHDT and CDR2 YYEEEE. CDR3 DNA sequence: TGTGCCAGCAGCCTGGGATGGGCGGGGGGGCTCAATGAGCAGTTCTTC. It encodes CASSLGWAGGLNEQFF.

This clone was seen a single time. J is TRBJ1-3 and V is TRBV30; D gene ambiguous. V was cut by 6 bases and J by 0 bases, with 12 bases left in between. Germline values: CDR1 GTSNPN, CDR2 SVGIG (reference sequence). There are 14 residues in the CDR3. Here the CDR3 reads CACPVPPSGNTIYF. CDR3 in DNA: TGTGCCTGCCCCGTCCCGCCCTCTGGAAACACCATATATTTT.

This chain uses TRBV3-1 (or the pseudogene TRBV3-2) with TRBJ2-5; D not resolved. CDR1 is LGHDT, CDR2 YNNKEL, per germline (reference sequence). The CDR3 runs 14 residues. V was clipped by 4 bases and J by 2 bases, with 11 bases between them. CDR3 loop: CASSPPADQETQYF. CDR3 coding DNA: TGTGCCAGCAGCCCCCCCGCTGATCAAGAGACCCAGTACTTC.

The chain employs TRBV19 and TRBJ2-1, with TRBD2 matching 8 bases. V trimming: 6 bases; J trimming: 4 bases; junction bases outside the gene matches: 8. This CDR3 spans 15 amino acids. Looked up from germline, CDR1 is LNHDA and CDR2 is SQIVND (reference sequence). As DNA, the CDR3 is TGTGCCAGTAGCATTAGCGGGGACCAATACAATGAGCAGTTCTTC. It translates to CASSISGDQYNEQFF.

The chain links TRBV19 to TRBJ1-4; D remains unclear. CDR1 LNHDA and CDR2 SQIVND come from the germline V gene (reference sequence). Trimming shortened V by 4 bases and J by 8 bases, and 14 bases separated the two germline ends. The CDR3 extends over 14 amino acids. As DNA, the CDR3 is TGTGCCAGTAGTAGTCGGGTGATGGAGGAAAAACTGTTTTTT. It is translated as CASSSRVMEEKLFF. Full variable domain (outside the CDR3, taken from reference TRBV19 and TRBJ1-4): DGGITQSPKYLFRKEGQNVTLSCEQNLNHDAMYWYRQDPGQGLRLIYYSQIVNDFQKGDIAEGYSVSREKKESFPLTVTSAQKNPTAFYLCASSSRVMEEKLFFGSGTQLSVL.

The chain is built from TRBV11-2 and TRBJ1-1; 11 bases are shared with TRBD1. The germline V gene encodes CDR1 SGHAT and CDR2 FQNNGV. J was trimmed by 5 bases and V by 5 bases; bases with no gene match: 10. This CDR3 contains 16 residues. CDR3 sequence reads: CASSPGQGAVGTEAFF. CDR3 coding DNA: TGTGCCAGCAGCCCCGGACAGGGGGCGGTGGGAACTGAAGCTTTCTTT.

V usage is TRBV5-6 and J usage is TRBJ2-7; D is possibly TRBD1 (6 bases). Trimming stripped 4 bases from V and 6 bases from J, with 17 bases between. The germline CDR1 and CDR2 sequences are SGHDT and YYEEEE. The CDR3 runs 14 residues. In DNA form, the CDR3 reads TGTGCCAGCAGCGACACAGGGTTAGGGGGCGAGCAGTACGTC. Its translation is CASSDTGLGGEQYV.